This entry is about one T cell receptor (beta chain). Its antigen is unknown. Sequencing used an Illumina HiSeq 2000. TCR beta cDNA libraries were made by 5'RACE template switching that added a universal primer site and unique molecular identifiers. Priming for cDNA synthesis came from the TCR beta constant segment, and two successive PCR amplification steps followed. As for the original processing: MIGEC handled demultiplexing of the reads and grouping by UMI, while MiTCR was used to assemble and quantify clonotypes. To remove erroneous sequences, TCR cDNA sequences were retained only when supported by two or more reads. Downstream repertoire analysis used the tcR package, and clonotypes were matched across fractions by CDR3 nucleotide sequence plus V segment. VDJmatch was used to annotate antigen specificity against VDJdb, with one amino acid substitution in CDR3 permitted. TCRdb reprocessed the reads; each CDR3 protein sequence makes one entry, and DNA is unavailable. V and J calls and clone size were set by TCRdb, not the authors. The table for this sample lists about 460,000 distinct CDR3 sequences. The biggest ten clones account for 1.4% of the sample.

A commercial ELISA kit detecting HCMV-specific IgG in serum was used to determine HCMV serostatus. Ficoll density gradient centrifugation was used to isolate peripheral blood mononuclear cells from blood. The entry originates in a study of T cells expressing NK-cell markers (dated by TCRdb to 2020 to 2021). Background for the entire study: TCR beta-chain repertoires were profiled in sorted CD3+CD56+NKG2C+, CD3+CD56+NKG2C- and CD3+CD56-NKG2C+ T-cell subsets from eight donors. Among the eight sequenced donors, only one was HCMV-seronegative, while the other seven were HCMV-seropositive. Randomly selected healthy volunteers, three men and five women, were used as the eight sequenced donors. The libraries were sequenced on Illumina HiSeq 2000/2500, MiSeq or NextSeq, producing 2 x 150 bp reads. Broader findings and caveats from the paper: It remained unclear whether the expanded NKG2C-expressing T cell clones were specific for HCMV antigens. Those dominant clonotypes were again the most abundant among CD3+CD56-NKG2C+ cells in several donors, at about 25-60.1%. In roughly six donors, the dominant CD3+CD56+NKG2C+ clonotypes ranked among the top 10 CD8+ clonotypes, making up 1.0-7.0% of CD8+ T cells.

The CDR3 contains 15 residues, cysteine and phenylalanine counted. No coding sequence is recorded. The germline V gene (reference sequence) yields LGHDT for CDR1 and YNNKEL for CDR2. The receptor was derived from a woman aged 50 to 60 in good health. Donor details come from another sample of the same person, matched by shared clones. This receptor chain uses TRBV3-1 and TRBJ2-1. The sample comprised blood T cells: a sorted CD56 or NKG2C T cell subset, CD4+ or CD8+ T cells, or bulk PBMC T cells (not recorded which). The CDR3 reads as follows: CASSQSIQRYNEQFF.